Below, 28 T cell receptor beta chains from the same sample are listed, as sequenced in a study of shared clonotypes between healthy human individuals. Measured with immunoSEQ multiplex PCR; TCRdb has only the in-frame clones, and not every one. The sample has about 490,000 clones; 60% to 85% are singletons. Input material: PBMCs. Receptors originate from a woman aged 40 to 50 in good health. Some clones in this sample may be carry-over from other donors' samples.

In its sample, this clone was seen once. The V and J genes are TRBV30 and TRBJ1-3, with D tentatively TRBD1 (5 bases). The CDR3 sequence is 11 residues long. Trimming pared 0 bases from V and 15 bases from J, leaving 12 bases between. In germline, CDR1 is GTSNPN, CDR2 SVGIG (reference sequence). The CDR3 loop is CAWSVGSGQYF. The CDR3 DNA reads TGTGCCTGGAGTGTAGGTTCAGGACAATATTTT.

This clone was seen many times. The chain uses TRBV5-4 and TRBJ2-3, with 9 nucleotides matching TRBD2. The CDR3 spans 15 residues. The germline gives CDR1 SGHNT, CDR2 YYREEE (reference sequence). The J segment lost 5 bases and the V segment lost 0 bases, leaving 4 bases of the junction unmatched. CDR3 sequence reads: CASSLEREAGDTQYF. The CDR3 nucleotides read TGTGCCAGCAGCTTGGAGCGGGAGGCTGGAGATACGCAGTATTTT.

The CDR3 nucleotides read TGTGCCATCAGAGACACCGGGACAGAGAATGAAAAACTGTTTTTT. It is translated as CAIRDTGTENEKLFF. The rearrangement links TRBV10-3 to TRBJ1-4; TRBD1 aligns across 7 bases. Germline trimming cut 6 bases from V and 5 bases from J; bases unmatched to any gene: 9. The CDR3 consists of 15 residues. Germline-derived CDR1 and CDR2 are ENHRY and SYGVKD.

The rearrangement links TRBV28 to TRBJ2-7, with a possible D match to TRBD1 (5 bases). Germline-derived CDR1 and CDR2 are MDHEN and SYDVKM. Trimming stripped 7 bases from V and 3 bases from J, with 22 bases between. CDR3 length: 16 amino acids. CDR3 protein: CASTPGPAAGHYEQYF. DNA of the CDR3: TGTGCCAGCACCCCCGGGCCGGCGGCAGGACACTACGAGCAGTACTTC.

This clone was observed a handful of times. The genes are TRBV27 and TRBJ1-1; D not resolved. The CDR3 is 13 amino acids. The germline V gene encodes CDR1 MNHEY and CDR2 SMNVEV (reference sequence). Trimming cost V 2 bases and J 2 bases, with 6 bases left between them. This CDR3 is CASSLISNTEAFF. The CDR3 DNA sequence: TGTGCCAGCAGTTTAATATCAAACACTGAAGCTTTCTTT.

This clone was detected only once. This chain uses TRBV28 with TRBJ2-7; D uncertain. This CDR3 region has 14 residues. V lost 3 bases to trimming and J lost 4 bases, with 13 bases between them. Germline V gives CDR1 MDHEN, CDR2 SYDVKM. CDR3 DNA: TGTGCCAGCAGTTTCACCAGGACCCCATACGAGCAGTACTTC. Encoded protein: CASSFTRTPYEQYF.

This chain connects TRBV4-1 to TRBJ1-2; the D gene is possibly TRBD1 (6 bases). Germline assignment: CDR1 MGHRA and CDR2 YSYEKL. The length of the CDR3 is 16 residues. The germline V and J ends were trimmed by 0 bases and 5 bases, with 16 bases remaining between them. The CDR3 DNA is TGCGCCAGCAGCCAAGATGGGGGAACGGGGGCATATGGCTACACCTTC. This gives the protein CASSQDGGTGAYGYTF.

The gene calls are TRBV30 and TRBJ2-7; 11 bases map to TRBD2. The V gene end was trimmed by 1 base and the J gene end by 8 bases; junction bases not matched to a gene: 10. This CDR3 region has 15 residues. Germline V gene data show CDR1 as GTSNPN and CDR2 as SVGIG (reference sequence). The CDR3 nucleotides read TGTGCCTGGAGTGGAAGGGTTCTAGCGGGAGGCCAGCAGTACTTC. Protein sequence: CAWSGRVLAGGQQYF.

V gene TRBV10-3 combines with J gene TRBJ2-3; the match to TRBD2 covers 7 bases. The CDR3 spans 15 residues. J was trimmed by 1 base and V by 4 bases; bases with no gene match: 5. The V gene's germline CDR1 is ENHRY and CDR2 SYGVKD. CDR3 DNA: TGTGCCATCAGTGCAACTAGCGATGGCACAGATACGCAGTATTTT. Its translation: CAISATSDGTDTQYF.

The chain carries TRBV11-1 and TRBJ2-3; 11 positions agree with TRBD2. Germline lookup yields CDR1 SGHAT and CDR2 FQDESV (reference sequence). The CDR3 runs 15 residues. V shed 4 bases and J 2 bases; nucleotides not matched to a gene: 2. CDR3 coding DNA: TGTGCCAGCAGCTCGGGACTAGCGGACACAGATACGCAGTATTTT. Translation: CASSSGLADTDTQYF. The whole variable domain, filled in from reference TRBV11-1 and TRBJ2-3, reads EAEVAQSPRYKITEKSQAVAFWCDPISGHATLYWYRQILGQGPELLVQFQDESVVDDSQLPKDRFSAERLKGVDSTLKIQPAELGDSAMYLCASSSGLADTDTQYFGPGTRLTVL.

This clone was detected a few times. The chain uses TRBV5-1 and TRBJ2-2; D perhaps matches TRBD2 (6 bases). V gave up 4 bases and J gave up 0 bases, with 13 bases separating them. Germline V CDR1 and CDR2: SGHRS, YFSETQ. The CDR3 has 16 residues. DNA for the CDR3: TGCGCCAGCAGCCCGGTCGGGGGTACGAACACCGGGGAGCTGTTTTTT. It is translated as CASSPVGGTNTGELFF. Supplemented by reference TRBV5-1 and TRBJ2-2, the full variable domain reads KAGVTQTPRYLIKTRGQQVTLSCSPISGHRSVSWYQQTPGQGLQFLFEYFSETQRNKGNFPGRFSGRQFSNSRSEMNVSTLELGDSALYLCASSPVGGTNTGELFFGEGSRLTVL.

V usage is TRBV28 and J usage is TRBJ1-5; a weak D match, TRBD1 (5 bases). Germline V gene data show CDR1 as MDHEN and CDR2 as SYDVKM. The CDR3 is made up of 16 amino acids. V was clipped by 2 bases and J by 4 bases, with 15 bases between them. DNA for the CDR3: TGTGCCAGCAGTTTAGGGGCCCGAGGTAGGAATCAGCCCCAGCATTTT. It codes for CASSLGARGRNQPQHF.

The CDR3 coding sequence is TGCGCCAGCAGCGATCGGACTAGCAAAGAGACCCAGTACTTC. It is translated as CASSDRTSKETQYF. The J gene is TRBJ2-5, the V gene TRBV5-1, with 8 positions matching TRBD2. Germline V gene lookup returns CDR1 SGHRS and CDR2 YFSETQ. The ends lost 4 bases at V and 3 bases at J; junction bases unmatched: 5. The CDR3 contains 14 residues.

The chain recombines TRBV6-4 with TRBJ1-1; D unclear. This CDR3 is built from 15 residues. V shed 0 bases and J shed 7 bases, with 15 bases lying between them. Germline V lookup: CDR1 MRHNA, CDR2 SNTAGT. CDR3 nucleotide sequence: TGTGCCAGCAGTGACTCAGGCACAGCACTCCTTGAAGCTTTCTTT. Translated, it gives CASSDSGTALLEAFF.

As for this clone: This sequence is one base from a far larger clone and is likely a read error. This chain joins TRBV19 and TRBJ2-1, with 11 bases aligning to TRBD2. Per the germline V gene, CDR1 is LNHDA and CDR2 is SQIVND (reference sequence). The CDR3 runs 15 residues. This CDR3 is CASSRLAGGFNERFF. The CDR3, as DNA: TGTGCCAGTAGTAGGCTAGCGGGAGGTTTCAATGAGCGGTTCTTC.

The chain couples TRBV6-5 to TRBJ1-5, with TRBD1 as a possible D gene (5 bases). V lost 2 bases to trimming and J lost 5 bases, with 10 bases between them. There are 14 residues in the CDR3. Per germline, CDR1 MNHEY and CDR2 SVGAGI. In DNA form, the CDR3 reads TGTGCCAGCAGTTACGACGGACATTATCAGCCCCAGCATTTT. The encoded protein is CASSYDGHYQPQHF.

This CDR3 is CASSPRGGGTGSGTEAFF. Written as DNA, the CDR3 is TGCGCCAGCAGCCCGCGGGGGGGCGGGACAGGGTCGGGCACTGAAGCTTTCTTT. The V and J genes are TRBV5-1 and TRBJ1-1; TRBD1 matches 9 bases. Unmatched junction bases numbered 17, after V lost 4 bases and J lost 4 bases. This CDR3 has 18 amino acids. Germline V gene sequence: CDR1 SGHRS, CDR2 YFSETQ. Variable domain in full (rest from reference TRBV5-1 and TRBJ1-1): KAGVTQTPRYLIKTRGQQVTLSCSPISGHRSVSWYQQTPGQGLQFLFEYFSETQRNKGNFPGRFSGRQFSNSRSEMNVSTLELGDSALYLCASSPRGGGTGSGTEAFFGQGTRLTVV.

The chain is built from TRBV27 and TRBJ1-2, with TRBD1 matching 9 bases. This CDR3 contains 14 residues. Trimming took 6 bases from V and 8 from J; bases not matched to a gene: 10. The germline CDR1 and CDR2 sequences are MNHEY and SMNVEV (reference sequence). CDR3: CASRIQQGAVGYTF. For the CDR3, the DNA is TGTGCCAGCAGGATCCAACAGGGGGCGGTCGGCTACACCTTC.

Note on this clone: The sample has other DNA sequences that encode this CDR3 too. The gene calls are TRBV27 and TRBJ2-7, with 9 bases identical to TRBD1. This CDR3 spans 14 amino acids. CDR1 and CDR2 (germline): MNHEY, SMNVEV (reference sequence). The V and J ends lost 5 bases and 4 bases, in that order; junction bases with no gene match: 6. CDR3 sequence reads: CASSQGQGAYEQYF. The DNA of the CDR3 is TGTGCCAGCAGTCAGGGACAGGGAGCTTACGAGCAGTACTTC.

This clone was picked up many times. The chain has TRBV4-3 and TRBJ1-5; no reliable D call. The germline gives CDR1 LGHNA, CDR2 YSLEER. This CDR3 has 13 residues. Deletions cut 0 bases from V and 10 bases from J, with 10 bases between. The CDR3 region is CASSQEAGNPQHF. CDR3 DNA: TGCGCCAGCAGCCAAGAAGCGGGAAACCCCCAGCATTTT.

The chain couples TRBV27 to TRBJ1-2, with D possibly TRBD1 on 5 matching bases. The ends were cut back, 8 bases at V and 7 bases at J, with 17 bases in the middle. CDR1 and CDR2 from the germline V gene are MNHEY and SMNVEV (reference sequence). This CDR3 spans 13 amino acids. CDR3 bases: TGTGCCAGCTGTCCCGGGACGGGAGCTGGCTACACCTTC. Amino acids: CASCPGTGAGYTF.

The rearrangement uses TRBV29-1 and TRBJ2-7; possibly TRBD1 or TRBD2 for D (7 bases each). Germline CDR1 SQVTM, CDR2 ANQGSEA. The CDR3 extends over 15 amino acids. The germline V and J ends were trimmed by 4 bases and 1 base, with 17 bases remaining between them. CDR3 bases: TGCAGCGTTGGCCCCAGGGGGGGTGGGTCCTACGAGCAGTACTTC. Translating it yields CSVGPRGGGSYEQYF.

V and J are TRBV10-3 and TRBJ2-3; TRBD2 matches at 9 bases. V trimming: 2 bases; J trimming: 3 bases; junction bases outside the gene matches: 3. Germline V gene sequence: CDR1 ENHRY, CDR2 SYGVKD. The length of the CDR3 is 15 residues. The CDR3 bases are TGTGCCATCAGTGAGCCAGGACTAGCGACAGATACGCAGTATTTT. Its translation is CAISEPGLATDTQYF.

The chain joins TRBV7-3 to TRBJ1-1, with D hard to call. Germline lookup yields CDR1 SGHTA and CDR2 FQGTGA. V was pared by 0 bases and J by 6 bases, with 8 bases between. The CDR3 runs to 13 residues. CDR3 in DNA: TGTGCCAGCAGCTTAACCGAGGGATCTGAAGCTTTCTTT. Protein product: CASSLTEGSEAFF.

The sample holds one count of this clone. The chain carries TRBV28 and TRBJ1-2, with 8 nucleotides matching TRBD1. CDR3 size: 13 residues. Germline-derived CDR1 and CDR2 are MDHEN and SYDVKM. V trimming: 6 bases; J trimming: 4 bases; junction bases outside the gene matches: 4. The CDR3 DNA reads as TGTGCCAGCAGGGCAGGGGGCACCTATGGCTACACCTTC. It is translated as CASRAGGTYGYTF.

V gene TRBV18 combines with J gene TRBJ1-1; 8 nucleotides agree with TRBD1. V dropped 1 base and J dropped 0; count of bases not matched to a gene: 1. Germline values: CDR1 KGHSH, CDR2 LQKENI. The CDR3 runs 15 residues. The CDR3 region is CASSPRTGLNTEAFF. The CDR3 DNA is TGTGCCAGCTCACCACGGACAGGGCTGAACACTGAAGCTTTCTTT.

This chain links TRBV5-4 with TRBJ2-5; possibly TRBD1 for D (5 bases). This CDR3 spans 14 amino acids. Looked up from germline, CDR1 is SGHNT and CDR2 is YYREEE (reference sequence). V was cut by 4 bases and J by 7 bases, with 17 bases left in between. The CDR3 spells CASSRAGNEVTQYF. The DNA of the CDR3 is TGTGCCAGCAGCCGGGCAGGGAATGAGGTGACCCAGTACTTC.

The CDR3 DNA sequence: TGTGCCAGCAGTGAGTACGCACCGGGCACTGAAGCTTTCTTT. Translated, it gives CASSEYAPGTEAFF. The J gene is TRBJ1-1, the V gene TRBV6-1, with D hard to call. Germline CDR1 is MNHNS and CDR2 is SASEGT. The CDR3 runs 14 residues. Deletions cut 3 bases from V and 4 bases from J, with 12 bases between.